Here is one TCR beta chain with its context. This entry is derived from a study of control samples from healthy donors and cancer patients. Repertoires were generated with immunoSEQ multiplex PCR, while TCRdb's copy carries only in-frame clones and drops some. This table holds about 94,000 clones, just over 90% found once. Germline assignment: CDR1 SEHNR and CDR2 FQNEAQ (reference sequence). The CDR3 contains 16 residues. Trimming cost V 4 bases and J 4 bases, with 19 bases left between them. Sequenced: blood. The TCR sequence derives from a woman under 30 in good health. The gene calls are TRBV7-9 and TRBJ1-2; perhaps TRBD1 as D (6 bases). The CDR3 loop reads CASSSGPGEGVYGYTF. CDR3 nucleotides: TGTGCCAGCAGCTCCGGGCCTGGGGAGGGGGTCTATGGCTACACCTTC.